These T cell receptor beta chains were read from a single sample in a study of blood T cell repertoires in COVID-19. Measured with immunoSEQ multiplex PCR; TCRdb has only the in-frame clones, and not every one. The sample contains 150,000 to 200,000 clones, roughly 83% of which appear only once. Sequencing was performed on PBMCs or T cells enriched from blood (not recorded which). The receptors derive from a woman aged 55-75 years who had recovered from COVID-19. Both conserved end residues are part of each CDR3. Each record gives: D gene, V gene, J gene, clone size, CDR3 protein, CDR3 DNA. The D gene is left open where the match is weak. Clone size appears in some rows only: once, few, many, or a class for an expanded clone.

-	TRBV19	TRBJ1-5	-	CASSLMFGQPQHF	TGTGCCAGTTCTTTGATGTTCGGGCAGCCCCAGCATTTT
TRBD1	TRBV28	TRBJ1-5	-	CASRTGWVQPQHF	TGTGCCAGCAGGACAGGGTGGGTTCAGCCCCAGCATTTT
-	TRBV6-5	TRBJ1-1	few	CASSHPEMNTEAFF	TGTGCCAGCAGTCACCCCGAGATGAACACTGAAGCTTTCTTT
TRBD2	TRBV11-3	TRBJ2-1	-	CASSLESGRGNEQFF	TGTGCCAGCAGCTTAGAAAGCGGGAGAGGGAATGAGCAGTTCTTC
TRBD1	TRBV5-1	TRBJ1-2	-	CASSYSGTGGDGYTF	TGCGCCAGCAGCTACTCCGGGACAGGGGGAGATGGCTACACCTTC
-	TRBV5-1	TRBJ2-5	-	CASSLGGAETQYF	TGCGCCAGCAGCTTGGGTGGGGCAGAGACCCAGTACTTC
TRBD2	TRBV27	TRBJ2-7	-	CASSLSTWDERTSGKAYEQYF	TGTGCCAGCAGTTTATCCACGTGGGATGAAAGGACTAGCGGAAAAGCCTACGAGCAGTACTTC
-	TRBV2	TRBJ1-3	-	CTSRKTQGTGNTIYF	TGTACCAGCAGGAAAACACAGGGAACTGGAAACACCATATATTTT
TRBD1	TRBV4-1	TRBJ1-4	-	CASSPGTGYWVDEKLFF	TGCGCCAGCAGCCCAGGGACAGGGTATTGGGTTGATGAAAAACTGTTTTTT
TRBD2	TRBV5-1	TRBJ2-3	once	CASSYWTSGTYTDTQYF	TGCGCCAGCAGCTACTGGACTAGCGGGACCTACACAGATACGCAGTATTTT
TRBD1	TRBV2	TRBJ2-3	-	CASSSRTGGTDTQYF	TGTGCCAGCAGTTCGCGGACAGGGGGAACAGATACGCAGTATTTT
TRBD1	TRBV27	TRBJ2-5	-	CASRAGTVKGETQYF	TGTGCCAGCAGAGCCGGGACAGTTAAGGGGGAGACCCAGTACTTC
TRBD1	TRBV3-1/TRBV3-2	TRBJ1-4	once	CASSQAFGTGGEKLFF	TGTGCCAGCAGCCAAGCATTTGGGACAGGGGGAGAAAAACTGTTTTTT
-	TRBV4-1	TRBJ2-6	-	CASSQDSQGSAGANVLTF	TGCGCCAGCAGCCAGGACTCACAGGGTTCAGCTGGGGCCAACGTCCTGACTTTC
TRBD1	TRBV28	TRBJ1-2	-	CASSKTTGTVNYGYTF	TGTGCCAGCAGCAAAACGACCGGGACAGTGAACTATGGCTACACCTTC
TRBD1	TRBV2	TRBJ1-2	-	CASTIGTGGFGGYTF	TGTGCCAGCACAATCGGGACAGGGGGTTTTGGTGGCTACACCTTC
-	TRBV29-1	TRBJ1-3	-	CSVGPGSGNTIYF	TGCAGCGTTGGGCCGGGTTCTGGAAACACCATATATTTT
-	TRBV19	TRBJ1-3	-	CASSIGGDGGNTIYF	TGTGCCAGTAGTATCGGCGGGGACGGGGGAAACACCATATATTTT
TRBD1	TRBV6-1	TRBJ1-2	-	CASSESDRGYGYTF	TGTGCCAGCAGTGAATCGGACAGGGGCTATGGCTACACCTTC
TRBD1	TRBV27	TRBJ1-2	-	CASSLLPDRGGGYTF	TGTGCCAGCAGCCTTCTTCCGGACAGGGGAGGTGGCTACACCTTC
-	TRBV7-2	TRBJ1-1	-	CASSSQSGPTEAFF	TGTGCCAGCAGCTCCCAGTCGGGTCCCACTGAAGCTTTCTTT
-	TRBV18	TRBJ2-7	-	CASSPRSSYEQYF	TGTGCCAGCTCCCCTAGGAGCTCCTACGAGCAGTACTTC
TRBD2	TRBV13	TRBJ2-5	-	CASSRRLAGGVQETQYF	TGTGCCAGCAGCCGCCGACTAGCGGGGGGGGTACAAGAGACCCAGTACTTC
TRBD2	TRBV7-3	TRBJ2-1	-	CASSPLPAGGQFF	TGTGCCAGCAGCCCACTACCGGCGGGAGGGCAGTTCTTC
-	TRBV2	TRBJ1-5	-	CASSDRVGNQPQHF	TGTGCCAGCAGTGACAGGGTGGGCAATCAGCCCCAGCATTTT
-	TRBV14	TRBJ2-4	-	CASSRALGNIQYF	TGTGCCAGCAGCCGGGCTCTTGGGAACATTCAGTACTTC
-	TRBV28	TRBJ1-6	-	CASSPGGVSPLHF	TGTGCCAGCAGCCCCGGGGGTGTATCACCCCTCCACTTT
-	TRBV7-3	TRBJ2-1	-	CASSLGPQTYNEQFF	TGTGCCAGCAGCTTGGGCCCCCAAACCTACAATGAGCAGTTCTTC
-	TRBV30	TRBJ1-1	once	CASTTGLNTEAFF	TGTGCCTCCACGACAGGATTGAACACTGAAGCTTTCTTT
TRBD2	TRBV6-5	TRBJ2-1	-	CASSTTSGNYNEQFF	TGTGCCAGCAGTACTACTAGCGGGAACTACAATGAGCAGTTCTTC
-	TRBV9	TRBJ1-3	-	CASSAPGSILSGNTIYF	TGTGCCAGCAGCGCACCGGGATCTATTTTATCTGGAAACACCATATATTTT
-	TRBV19	TRBJ2-2	many	CASSLILMGGELFF	TGTGCCAGTAGTCTGATACTAATGGGCGGGGAGCTGTTTTTT